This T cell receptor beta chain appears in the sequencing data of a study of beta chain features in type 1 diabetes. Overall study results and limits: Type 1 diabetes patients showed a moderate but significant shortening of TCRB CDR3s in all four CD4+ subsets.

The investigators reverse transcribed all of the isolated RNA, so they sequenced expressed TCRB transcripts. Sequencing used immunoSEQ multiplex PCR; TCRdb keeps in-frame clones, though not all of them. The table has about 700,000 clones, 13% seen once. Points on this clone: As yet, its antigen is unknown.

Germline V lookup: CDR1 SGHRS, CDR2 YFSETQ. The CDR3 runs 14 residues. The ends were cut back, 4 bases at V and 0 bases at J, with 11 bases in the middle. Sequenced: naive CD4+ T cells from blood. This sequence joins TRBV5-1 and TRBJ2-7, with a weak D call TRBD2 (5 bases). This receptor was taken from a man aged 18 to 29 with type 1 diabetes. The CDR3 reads CASSVSVSSYEQYF. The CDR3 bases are TGCGCCAGCAGCGTTAGCGTGAGCTCCTACGAGCAGTACTTC.